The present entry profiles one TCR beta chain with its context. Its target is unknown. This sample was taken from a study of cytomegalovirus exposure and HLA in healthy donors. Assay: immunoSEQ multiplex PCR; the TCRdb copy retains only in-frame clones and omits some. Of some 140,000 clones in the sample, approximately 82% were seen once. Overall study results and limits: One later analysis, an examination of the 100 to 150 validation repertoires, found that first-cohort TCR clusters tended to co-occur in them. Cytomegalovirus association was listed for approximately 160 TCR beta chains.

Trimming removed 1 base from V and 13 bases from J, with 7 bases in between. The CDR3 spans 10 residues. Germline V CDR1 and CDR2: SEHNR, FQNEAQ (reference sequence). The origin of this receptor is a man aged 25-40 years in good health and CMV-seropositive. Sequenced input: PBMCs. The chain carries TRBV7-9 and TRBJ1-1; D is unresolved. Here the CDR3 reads CASSLERVFF. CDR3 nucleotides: TGTGCCAGCAGCTTAGAGCGGGTTTTCTTT.